This entry lists 13 T cell receptor beta chains sequenced from one sample in a study of graft-versus-host responses after intestinal transplantation. Method: immunoSEQ multiplex PCR; TCRdb's copy keeps in-frame clones and lacks some. This sample has some 77,000 clones, with 92% found just once. This sample comprised PBMCs, obtained 98 days after intestinal transplantation. These receptors were collected from a human patient who received an intestinal transplant, so some T cells may come from the graft donor.

The chain couples TRBV6-1 to TRBJ2-7; TRBD1 matches 7 bases. Germline V lookup: CDR1 MNHNS, CDR2 SASEGT. J gave up 3 bases and V 6 bases, and 11 bases lay outside the gene matches. CDR3 length equals 15 residues. The chain's CDR3 is CASSPWDSPRYEQYF. The CDR3 DNA sequence: TGTGCCAGCAGCCCCTGGGACAGTCCCCGCTACGAGCAGTACTTC.

The chain joins TRBV9 to TRBJ2-7; TRBD1 agrees at 8 bases. The CDR3 has 13 amino acids. The V segment lost 4 bases and the J segment 4 bases; nucleotides outside the gene matches: 4. Germline assignment: CDR1 SGDLS and CDR2 YYNGEE. As DNA, the CDR3 is TGTGCCAGCAGCTCAGACAGGGGTTACGAGCAGTACTTC. Its protein is CASSSDRGYEQYF.

V and J are TRBV2 and TRBJ2-7, with TRBD2 matching over 8 bases. V lost 5 bases, J lost 1 base, and 7 bases stayed unmatched. CDR1 SNHLY and CDR2 FYNNEI come from the germline V gene. The CDR3 runs 15 residues. The CDR3 DNA is TGTGCCAGCAGTCTTAGGACTAGCCGGTCCTACGAGCAGTACTTC. This sequence encodes CASSLRTSRSYEQYF.

Here the CDR3 reads CASSSVQGALRGEQYF. In nucleotides, the CDR3 is TGTGCCAGCAGCTCGGTACAGGGGGCCCTCCGGGGCGAGCAGTACTTC. The chain uses TRBV11-2 and TRBJ2-7, with 9 bases matching TRBD1. Looked up from germline, CDR1 is SGHAT and CDR2 is FQNNGV. The CDR3 covers 16 residues. V gave up 4 bases and J gave up 6 bases; unmatched junction bases: 13.

The J gene is TRBJ2-1, the V gene TRBV5-1; 9 bases fit TRBD2. Trimming took 0 bases from V and 7 from J; bases not matched to a gene: 5. This CDR3 is built from 15 residues. Germline V CDR1 and CDR2: SGHRS, YFSETQ. CDR3: CASSLVGGGENEQFF. In nucleotides, the CDR3 is TGCGCCAGCAGCTTGGTTGGCGGGGGGGAGAATGAGCAGTTCTTC.

V gene TRBV6-6 combines with J gene TRBJ2-7; 10 bases match TRBD1. This CDR3 is 13 amino acids long. The V gene end was trimmed by 5 bases and the J gene end by 5 bases; junction bases not matched to a gene: 3. Germline CDR1 is MNHNY and CDR2 is SVGAGI (reference sequence). The CDR3 region has the DNA TGTGCCAGCAGTCAGACAGGGGGCGACGAGCAGTACTTC. This codes for CASSQTGGDEQYF.

CDR3 amino acids: CASSQVLAGGILFF. As DNA, the CDR3 is TGCGCCAGCAGCCAAGTTTTGGCGGGAGGGATTTTGTTCTTC. This chain links TRBV4-1 with TRBJ2-1; TRBD2 matches 9 bases. Germline-derived CDR1 and CDR2 are MGHRA and YSYEKL. CDR3 size: 14 residues. Trimming at V came to 1 base and at J to 15 bases, leaving 10 bases not matched to a gene.

The rearrangement links TRBV5-1 to TRBJ2-2, with D possibly TRBD2 on 6 matching bases. CDR3 length equals 17 residues. The germline V gene encodes CDR1 SGHRS and CDR2 YFSETQ. V lost 0 bases and J 5 bases, leaving 17 bases between the germline ends. Written as DNA, the CDR3 is TGCGCCAGCAGCTTGGGACTAGTCCTCATTGAGACCGGGGAGCTGTTTTTT. This codes for CASSLGLVLIETGELFF.

This rearrangement joins TRBV28 to TRBJ1-5; 8 bases fit TRBD1. V gave up 1 base and J gave up 0 bases; unmatched junction bases: 2. CDR1 and CDR2 from the germline V gene are MDHEN and SYDVKM. This CDR3 region has 16 residues. CDR3: CASSLLGTGSNQPQHF. CDR3 nucleotide sequence: TGTGCCAGCAGTTTATTGGGGACAGGTAGCAATCAGCCCCAGCATTTT.

The chain carries TRBV7-9 and TRBJ1-3; D is possibly TRBD1 (6 bases). Per the germline V gene, CDR1 is SEHNR and CDR2 is FQNEAQ (reference sequence). V dropped 1 base and J dropped 5 bases, with 12 bases sitting between them. The CDR3 loop spans 15 amino acids. The chain's CDR3 is CASSLVATGRNTIYF. The CDR3, as DNA: TGTGCCAGCAGCTTAGTGGCGACAGGCAGAAACACCATATATTTT.

The chain has TRBV6-1 and TRBJ2-3; perhaps TRBD1 as D (7 bases). Trimming shortened V by 1 base and J by 3 bases, and 14 bases separated the two germline ends. CDR1 and CDR2 from the germline V gene are MNHNS and SASEGT. The CDR3 is made up of 16 amino acids. CDR3: CASSEVVRGRTDTQYF. The CDR3 DNA reads as TGTGCCAGCAGTGAAGTGGTCAGGGGGAGGACAGATACGCAGTATTTT.

V is TRBV15 and J is TRBJ1-3, with no clear D. Germline CDR1 LNHNV, CDR2 YYDKDF (reference sequence). The CDR3 has 15 residues. V was shortened by 2 bases and J by 2 bases, with 10 bases between the two germline ends. Here the CDR3 DNA reads TGTGCCACCAGCAGATCCCTCGAACCTGGAAACACCATATATTTT. Translated: CATSRSLEPGNTIYF.

The chain has TRBV10-1 and TRBJ2-3; unclear D gene. Germline lookup yields CDR1 WNHNN and CDR2 SYGVQD (reference sequence). There are 16 residues in the CDR3. V lost 0 bases and J lost 3, with 13 bases in between. This CDR3 is CASSESTGWATDTQYF. The CDR3, as DNA: TGCGCCAGCAGTGAGTCGACTGGTTGGGCTACAGATACGCAGTATTTT.